The clone carrying this TCR beta chain has only a few counts. The antigen is undetermined. Thyroid surgery was preceded by no treatment in any patient. This specimen comes from a study of metastatic and nonmetastatic thyroid tumors. Study summary: Across blood and tumor or nodule tissue, repertoires from malignant and benign thyroid patients were compared with one another.

Regarding the study as a whole: Reports indicated that malignant thyroid tumors showed significantly higher TCR beta diversity than benign nodules did, in blood and tumor.

Deletions cut 0 bases from V and 6 bases from J, with 9 bases between. The CDR3 spans 14 residues. Germline assignment: CDR1 MRHNA and CDR2 SNTAGT. TCRdb recomputed clones from the PCR reads via MiXCR. The sample contains about 38,000 clones, about 25% of which appear only once. Sequenced input: blood. The sequence was collected from a female donor with papillary thyroid cancer or a benign thyroid nodule (not recorded which). Some clones in this sample may be carry-over from other donors' samples. The chain couples TRBV6-4 to TRBJ2-1; no clear D. For the CDR3, the DNA is TGTGCCAGCAGTGACTCGAATAGGGCCAATGAGCAGTTCTTC. The encoded protein is CASSDSNRANEQFF.